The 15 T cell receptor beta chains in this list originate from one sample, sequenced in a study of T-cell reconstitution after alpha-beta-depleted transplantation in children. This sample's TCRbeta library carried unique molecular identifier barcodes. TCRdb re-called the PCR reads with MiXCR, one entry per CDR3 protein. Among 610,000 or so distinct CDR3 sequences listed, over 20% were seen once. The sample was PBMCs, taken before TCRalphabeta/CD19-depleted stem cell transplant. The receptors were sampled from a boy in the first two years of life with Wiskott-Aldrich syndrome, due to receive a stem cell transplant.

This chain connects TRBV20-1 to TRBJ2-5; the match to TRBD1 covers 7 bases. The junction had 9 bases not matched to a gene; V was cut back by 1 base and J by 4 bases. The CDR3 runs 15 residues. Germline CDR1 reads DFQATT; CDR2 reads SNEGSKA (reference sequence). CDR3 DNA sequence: TGCAGTGCTAGAGTTAGGACAGGCAAGAGAGAGACCCAGTACTTC. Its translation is CSARVRTGKRETQYF.

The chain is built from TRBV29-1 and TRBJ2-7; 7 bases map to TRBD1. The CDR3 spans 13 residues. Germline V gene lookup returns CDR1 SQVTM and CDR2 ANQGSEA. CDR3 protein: CRRVGDSSYEQYF. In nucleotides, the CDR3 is TGCAGGAGGGTTGGGGACAGCTCCTACGAGCAGTACTTC.

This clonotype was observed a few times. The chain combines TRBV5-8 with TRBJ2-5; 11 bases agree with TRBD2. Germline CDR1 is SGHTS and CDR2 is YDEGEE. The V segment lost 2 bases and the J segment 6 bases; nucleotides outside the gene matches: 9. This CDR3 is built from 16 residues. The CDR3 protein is CASSFALAGGLQTQYF. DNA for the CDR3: TGTGCCAGCAGCTTTGCTCTAGCGGGAGGCTTGCAGACCCAGTACTTC.

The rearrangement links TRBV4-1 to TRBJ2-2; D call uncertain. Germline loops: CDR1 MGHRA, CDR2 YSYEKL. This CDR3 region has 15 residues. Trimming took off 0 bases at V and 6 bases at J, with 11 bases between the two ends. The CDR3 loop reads CASSQEPLFPGELFF. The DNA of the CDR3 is TGCGCCAGCAGCCAAGAGCCCCTTTTTCCCGGGGAGCTGTTTTTT.

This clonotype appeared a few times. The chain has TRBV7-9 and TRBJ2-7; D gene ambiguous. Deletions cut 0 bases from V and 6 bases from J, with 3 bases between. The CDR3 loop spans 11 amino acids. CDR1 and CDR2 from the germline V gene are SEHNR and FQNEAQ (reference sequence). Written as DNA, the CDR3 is TGTGCCAGCAGCTTAGCCGCCGAGCAGTACTTC. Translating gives CASSLAAEQYF.

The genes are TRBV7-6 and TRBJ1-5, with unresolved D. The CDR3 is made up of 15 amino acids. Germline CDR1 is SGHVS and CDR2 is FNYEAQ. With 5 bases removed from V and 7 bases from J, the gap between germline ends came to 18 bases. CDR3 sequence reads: CASSPGGQRDQPQHF. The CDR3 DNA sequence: TGTGCCAGCAGCCCTGGCGGGCAGCGAGACCAGCCCCAGCATTTT. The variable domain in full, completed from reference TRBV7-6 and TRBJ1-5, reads GAGVSQSPRYKVTKRGQDVALRCDPISGHVSLYWYRQALGQGPEFLTYFNYEAQQDKSGLPNDRFSAERPEGSISTLTIQRTEQRDSAMYRCASSPGGQRDQPQHFGDGTRLSIL.

This CDR3 is CASSLGDKIFDNEQFF. The CDR3 coding sequence is TGCGCCAGCAGCTTGGGGGACAAGATTTTTGACAATGAGCAGTTCTTC. The rearrangement joins TRBV5-1 to TRBJ2-1; weak D call: TRBD1 (6 bases). Germline CDR1 reads SGHRS; CDR2 reads YFSETQ. Between the trimmed V and J ends, which lost 0 bases and 5 bases, there was a span of 15 bases. The CDR3 is 16 residues long.

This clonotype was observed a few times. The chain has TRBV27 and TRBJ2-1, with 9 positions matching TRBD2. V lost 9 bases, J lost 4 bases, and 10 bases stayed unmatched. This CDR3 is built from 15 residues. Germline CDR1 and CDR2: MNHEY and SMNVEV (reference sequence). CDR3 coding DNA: TGTGCCAGTAGCGGGAGCAAATCCGCTTACAATGAGCAGTTCTTC. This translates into CASSGSKSAYNEQFF.

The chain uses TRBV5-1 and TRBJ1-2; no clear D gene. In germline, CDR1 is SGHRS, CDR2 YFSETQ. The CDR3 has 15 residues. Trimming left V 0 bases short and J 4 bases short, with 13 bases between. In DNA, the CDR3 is TGCGCCAGCAGCTTGGATCTTGGGGAAACCTATGGCTACACCTTC. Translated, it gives CASSLDLGETYGYTF. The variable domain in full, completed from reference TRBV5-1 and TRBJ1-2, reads KAGVTQTPRYLIKTRGQQVTLSCSPISGHRSVSWYQQTPGQGLQFLFEYFSETQRNKGNFPGRFSGRQFSNSRSEMNVSTLELGDSALYLCASSLDLGETYGYTFGSGTRLTVV.

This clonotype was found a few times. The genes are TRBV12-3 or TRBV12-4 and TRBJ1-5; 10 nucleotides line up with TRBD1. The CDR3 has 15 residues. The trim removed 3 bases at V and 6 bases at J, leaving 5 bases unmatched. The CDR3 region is CASSFDRGRGQPQHF. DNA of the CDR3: TGTGCCAGCAGTTTCGACAGGGGGCGCGGTCAGCCCCAGCATTTT.

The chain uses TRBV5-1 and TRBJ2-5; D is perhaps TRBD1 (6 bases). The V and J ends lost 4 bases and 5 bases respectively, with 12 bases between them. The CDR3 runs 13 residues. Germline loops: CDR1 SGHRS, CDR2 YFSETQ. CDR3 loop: CASSGGPGETQYF. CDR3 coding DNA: TGCGCCAGCAGCGGGGGCCCTGGGGAGACCCAGTACTTC. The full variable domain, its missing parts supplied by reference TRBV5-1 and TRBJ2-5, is KAGVTQTPRYLIKTRGQQVTLSCSPISGHRSVSWYQQTPGQGLQFLFEYFSETQRNKGNFPGRFSGRQFSNSRSEMNVSTLELGDSALYLCASSGGPGETQYFGPGTRLLVL.

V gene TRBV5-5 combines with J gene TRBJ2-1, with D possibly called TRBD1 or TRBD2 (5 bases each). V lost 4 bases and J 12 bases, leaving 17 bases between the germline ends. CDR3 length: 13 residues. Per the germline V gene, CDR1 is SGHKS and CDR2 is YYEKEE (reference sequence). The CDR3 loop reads CASSLGRAEGQFF. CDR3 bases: TGTGCCAGCAGCCTGGGACGGGCTGAGGGGCAGTTCTTC.

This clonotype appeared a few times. The CDR3 nucleotides read TGCGCCAGCAGCTTTGGACGTCATGAAGCTTTCTTT. Amino acid sequence: CASSFGRHEAFF. This sequence joins TRBV5-1 and TRBJ1-1; the D is unclear. The germline V and J ends were trimmed by 2 bases and 7 bases, with 9 bases remaining between them. Germline-derived CDR1 and CDR2 are SGHRS and YFSETQ. The CDR3 is made up of 12 amino acids. The full variable domain, rest sourced from reference TRBV5-1 and TRBJ1-1, is KAGVTQTPRYLIKTRGQQVTLSCSPISGHRSVSWYQQTPGQGLQFLFEYFSETQRNKGNFPGRFSGRQFSNSRSEMNVSTLELGDSALYLCASSFGRHEAFFGQGTRLTVV.

The CDR3 here is CASSQIPGLAGLEQYF. The CDR3 DNA reads TGTGCCAGCAGCCAGATACCGGGACTAGCGGGACTGGAGCAGTACTTC. The chain uses TRBV4-2 and TRBJ2-7; TRBD2 matches 13 bases. There are 16 residues in the CDR3. CDR1 LGHNA and CDR2 YNFKEQ come from the germline V gene. Losses at the gene ends were 3 bases for V and 7 bases for J; bases not matched to a gene: 9.

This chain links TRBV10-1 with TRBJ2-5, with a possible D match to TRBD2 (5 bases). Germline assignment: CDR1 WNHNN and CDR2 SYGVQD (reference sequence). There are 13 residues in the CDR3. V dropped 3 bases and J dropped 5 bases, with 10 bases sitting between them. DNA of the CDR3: TGCGCCAGCAGTGATCGTCCGGGGGAGACCCAGTACTTC. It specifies CASSDRPGETQYF.